Listed here are 25 T cell receptor beta chains from one sample, sequenced in a study of T cell repertoires in cytomegalovirus infection. TCRdb called the reads again in MiXCR, with one record for every CDR3 protein. The sample includes 450,000 to 650,000 distinct CDR3 sequences, more than 25% of them seen just once. The source material was PBMCs. Source of these receptors: a human donor in good health (CMV status not recorded). Some clones in this sample may be carry-over from other donors' samples.

The sample holds a few counts of this clonotype. This chain uses TRBV12-3 or TRBV12-4 with TRBJ2-5; D gene unclear. V was cut by 5 bases and J by 5 bases, with 15 bases left in between. This CDR3 has 14 amino acids. CDR3 bases: TGTGCCAGCAGTGCCCAGCGTGTAGGGGAGACCCAGTACTTC. Its translation is CASSAQRVGETQYF.

The V and J genes are TRBV7-2 and TRBJ1-5; D is unresolved. The germline gives CDR1 SGHTA, CDR2 FQGNSA. This CDR3 comprises 13 residues. Trimming stripped 1 base from V and 9 bases from J, with 10 bases between. The CDR3: CASSLDMVLPQHF. CDR3 bases: TGTGCCAGCAGCTTAGATATGGTACTGCCCCAGCATTTT.

V is TRBV2 and J is TRBJ2-3; D perhaps matches TRBD2 (5 bases). Germline assignment: CDR1 SNHLY and CDR2 FYNNEI. V gave up 1 base and J gave up 2 bases, with 19 bases separating them. This CDR3 is built from 18 residues. The CDR3 DNA reads as TGTGCCAGCAGTGAAGGCGGAGGCGGCCCCTTGATCACAGATACGCAGTATTTT. It specifies CASSEGGGGPLITDTQYF.

V gene TRBV20-1 combines with J gene TRBJ2-7; D perhaps matches TRBD1 (6 bases). The CDR3 loop spans 14 amino acids. V was cut by 0 bases and J by 9 bases, with 18 bases left in between. Germline V gives CDR1 DFQATT, CDR2 SNEGSKA (reference sequence). The CDR3 DNA is TGCAGTGCTAGAGATTCGGACAGCGTTATGGGGCAGTACTTC. Translating gives CSARDSDSVMGQYF.

This clonotype has more than one count but fewer than ten. Here the CDR3 reads CASRPPEQSSGANVLTF. The CDR3 DNA reads as TGTGCCAGCAGACCCCCTGAACAAAGCTCTGGGGCCAACGTCCTGACTTTC. The genes are TRBV28 and TRBJ2-6; D ambiguous. The V gene lost 6 bases and the J gene lost 0 bases, with 15 bases spanning the gap. From germline, CDR1 is MDHEN and CDR2 SYDVKM. The CDR3 loop spans 17 amino acids.

The V gene is TRBV29-1, the J gene TRBJ1-1; D ambiguous. Trimming cost V 5 bases and J 4 bases, with 17 bases left between them. There are 14 residues in the CDR3. Germline CDR1 and CDR2: SQVTM and ANQGSEA. The DNA for the CDR3 is TGCAGCGTTACAACGGCCAGTAAGGGCACTGAAGCTTTCTTT. Translation: CSVTTASKGTEAFF.

CDR3 sequence (DNA): TGTGCCAGCAACCCCCAGGGCAACAGCACAGATACGCAGTATTTT. It encodes CASNPQGNSTDTQYF. The genes are TRBV7-4 and TRBJ2-3; tentatively, D is TRBD1 (5 bases). V dropped 7 bases and J dropped 0 bases, with 14 bases sitting between them. CDR1 is SGHVT and CDR2 is SQSDAQ in the germline V gene. This CDR3 comprises 15 residues.

The genes are TRBV6-2 or TRBV6-3 and TRBJ2-7; maybe TRBD2 (5 bases). The germline V gene has CDR1 MNHEY and CDR2 SVGEGT. The V and J ends lost 8 bases and 8 bases respectively, with 22 bases between them. CDR3 size: 14 residues. In DNA, the CDR3 is TGTGCCAGCTCCGGAGGAACTAGTGACTTCCAGCAGTACGTC. Protein product: CASSGGTSDFQQYV.

This sequence joins TRBV6-2 or TRBV6-3 and TRBJ2-7, with no clear D. V lost 6 bases to trimming and J lost 0 bases, with 9 bases between them. The CDR3 has 13 amino acids. The germline V gene encodes CDR1 MNHEY and CDR2 SVGEGT. The chain's CDR3 is CASRETGSYEQYF. The CDR3, as DNA: TGTGCCAGCAGGGAGACTGGCTCCTACGAGCAGTACTTC.

There are many counts of this clonotype. The chain combines TRBV7-2 with TRBJ2-1; D perhaps matches TRBD2 (5 bases). Looked up from germline, CDR1 is SGHTA and CDR2 is FQGNSA. Trimming removed 1 base from V and 8 bases from J, with 12 bases in between. The CDR3 has 14 residues. The CDR3 DNA reads as TGTGCCAGCAGCTTAGGTACAGAGCGGCATGAGCAGTTCTTC. This encodes CASSLGTERHEQFF. Based on the CDR3 plus reference TRBV7-2 and TRBJ2-1, the full variable domain is GAGVSQSPSNKVTEKGKDVELRCDPISGHTALYWYRQSLGQGLEFLIYFQGNSAPDKSGLPSDRFSAERTGGSVSTLTIQRTQQEDSAVYLCASSLGTERHEQFFGPGTRLTVL.

This clonotype was picked up a small number of times. The V call is TRBV20-1, the J call TRBJ2-1; no firm D call. Trimming took off 1 base at V and 1 base at J, with 8 bases between the two ends. The CDR3 is 14 amino acids. CDR1 is DFQATT, CDR2 SNEGSKA, per germline (reference sequence). CDR3 bases: TGCAGTGCTAGAGTAGCTGCTTCCTACAATGAGCAGTTCTTC. It codes for CSARVAASYNEQFF.

The V gene is TRBV12-5, the J gene TRBJ2-5; perhaps TRBD1 as D (5 bases). Per the germline V gene, CDR1 is LGHNT and CDR2 is FRNRAP. Trimming pared 8 bases from V and 1 base from J, leaving 14 bases between. The CDR3 loop spans 14 amino acids. CDR3 nucleotide sequence: TGTGCTAGTACCACAGACAGTCCCCAAGAGACCCAGTACTTC. Residues: CASTTDSPQETQYF.

V gene TRBV10-2 combines with J gene TRBJ2-7; 15 positions match TRBD2. This CDR3 contains 16 residues. V was pared by 5 bases and J by 6 bases, with 8 bases of the junction left unmatched. Per germline, CDR1 WSHSY and CDR2 SAAADI. CDR3 in DNA: TGCGCCAGCAGTTTCGACCCGGGACTAGCGGGAGGCGAGCAGTACTTC. This translates into CASSFDPGLAGGEQYF.

The chain couples TRBV5-6 to TRBJ2-5; 7 positions match TRBD1. This CDR3 spans 14 amino acids. CDR1 and CDR2 (germline): SGHDT, YYEEEE. The trim removed 2 bases at V and 1 base at J, leaving 2 bases unmatched. This CDR3 is CASSLQGTQETQYF. DNA for the CDR3: TGTGCCAGCAGCTTACAGGGGACCCAAGAGACCCAGTACTTC.

This clonotype occurred many times. This chain joins TRBV7-2 and TRBJ1-6; no definite D call. V was cut by 3 bases and J by 6 bases, with 9 bases left in between. The CDR3 loop spans 14 amino acids. Germline V gene sequence: CDR1 SGHTA, CDR2 FQGNSA. The CDR3 nucleotides read TGTGCCAGCAGCTTGGCGGACCCTAATTCACCCCTCCACTTT. Protein: CASSLADPNSPLHF.

As DNA, the CDR3 is TGCGCCAGCAGTGGTGGACAGCCTGGATTCACGCAGTATTTT. As protein: CASSGGQPGFTQYF. The V and J genes are TRBV10-1 and TRBJ2-3, with D tentatively TRBD1 (6 bases). Trimming took 4 bases from V and 9 from J, leaving 17 bases between them. The CDR3 is 14 amino acids. Germline V gene data show CDR1 as WNHNN and CDR2 as SYGVQD (reference sequence).

This clonotype was recorded many times. V usage is TRBV7-2 and J usage is TRBJ1-3; tentative D call: TRBD1 (5 bases). The CDR3 has 19 residues. V lost 2 bases and J 0 bases, leaving 20 bases between the germline ends. CDR1 is SGHTA and CDR2 is FQGNSA in the germline V gene. The CDR3: CASSLLTGSIRASGNTIYF. The DNA for the CDR3 is TGTGCCAGCAGCTTACTCACAGGATCGATAAGGGCCTCTGGAAACACCATATATTTT. Using reference TRBV7-2 and TRBJ1-3 for the parts outside the CDR3, the full variable domain is GAGVSQSPSNKVTEKGKDVELRCDPISGHTALYWYRQSLGQGLEFLIYFQGNSAPDKSGLPSDRFSAERTGGSVSTLTIQRTQQEDSAVYLCASSLLTGSIRASGNTIYFGEGSWLTVV.

This clonotype was picked up a small number of times. This chain connects TRBV6-1 to TRBJ2-1, with TRBD1 matching over 8 bases. CDR1 is MNHNS and CDR2 is SASEGT in the germline V gene. V lost 7 bases, J lost 0 bases, and 5 bases stayed unmatched. This CDR3 contains 15 residues. The CDR3 sequence: CASNSGQASYNEQFF. DNA of the CDR3: TGTGCCAGCAATTCGGGACAGGCCTCCTACAATGAGCAGTTCTTC.

In its sample, this clonotype was seen a few times. The chain joins TRBV5-1 to TRBJ2-5; D perhaps matches TRBD2 (5 bases). V was trimmed by 1 base and J by 1 base, leaving 11 bases between them. The CDR3 has 15 residues. Germline assignment: CDR1 SGHRS and CDR2 YFSETQ. CDR3 in DNA: TGCGCCAGCAGCTTGATCGGTCGGGGCCAAGAGACCCAGTACTTC. Its protein is CASSLIGRGQETQYF.

This rearrangement joins TRBV7-8 to TRBJ2-1; the match to TRBD1 covers 11 bases. Germline CDR1 SGHVS, CDR2 FQNEAQ. The CDR3 loop spans 16 amino acids. Trimming took 1 base from V and 5 from J; bases not matched to a gene: 4. This CDR3 reads CASSLGDRGRDNEQFF. Written as DNA, the CDR3 is TGTGCCAGCAGCTTAGGGGACAGGGGGAGGGACAATGAGCAGTTCTTC.

The chain joins TRBV20-1 to TRBJ2-1; 11 bases match TRBD2. The CDR3 has 15 residues. Germline V CDR1 and CDR2: DFQATT, SNEGSKA (reference sequence). With V trimmed by 2 bases and J by 6 bases, 6 bases remained unmatched. Here the CDR3 reads CSARTSGRNRNEQFF. The CDR3 DNA is TGCAGTGCTAGAACTAGCGGGAGAAATCGCAATGAGCAGTTCTTC.

This clonotype was seen many times. V gene TRBV7-8 combines with J gene TRBJ2-1; a weak D match, TRBD2 (6 bases). This CDR3 spans 14 amino acids. Trimming took 5 bases from V and 6 from J, leaving 14 bases between them. The germline V gene encodes CDR1 SGHVS and CDR2 FQNEAQ. The CDR3 region has the DNA TGTGCCAGCAGCAACGCGGGACGGATCAATGAGCAGTTCTTC. Translating it yields CASSNAGRINEQFF.

This rearrangement joins TRBV19 to TRBJ1-1; no definite D call. This CDR3 comprises 14 residues. Between the trimmed V and J ends, which lost 11 bases and 0 bases, there was a span of 16 bases. CDR1 and CDR2 from the germline V gene are LNHDA and SQIVND (reference sequence). Here the CDR3 reads CALEPVYMNTEAFF. Written as DNA, the CDR3 is TGTGCCTTAGAGCCAGTTTACATGAACACTGAAGCTTTCTTT.

A single count supports this clonotype. This sequence may be a read error, since a much larger clone differs from it by one base. The genes are TRBV2 and TRBJ2-2; unclear D gene. The germline V gene encodes CDR1 SNHLY and CDR2 FYNNEI. CDR3 length: 12 residues. Trimming took 3 bases from V and 7 from J, leaving 6 bases between them. The CDR3 coding sequence is TGTGCCAGCAGTGACGACCTCGGGGAGCTGTTTTTT. This translates into CASSDDLGELFF. Based on the CDR3 plus reference TRBV2 and TRBJ2-2, the full variable domain is EPEVTQTPSHQVTQMGQEVILRCVPISNHLYFYWYRQILGQKVEFLVSFYNNEISEKSEIFDDQFSVERPDGSNFTLKIRSTKLEDSAMYFCASSDDLGELFFGEGSRLTVL.

A few counts support this clonotype. The gene calls are TRBV6-2 or TRBV6-3 and TRBJ2-1; no reliable D call. The CDR3 runs 13 residues. The V end was cut by 5 bases, the J end by 12 bases, with 17 bases between. CDR1 is MNHEY, CDR2 SVGEGT, per germline. In nucleotides, the CDR3 is TGTGCCAGCAGTCCCTCCGTCGTCCTTCGGCAGTTCTTC. Its protein is CASSPSVVLRQFF.